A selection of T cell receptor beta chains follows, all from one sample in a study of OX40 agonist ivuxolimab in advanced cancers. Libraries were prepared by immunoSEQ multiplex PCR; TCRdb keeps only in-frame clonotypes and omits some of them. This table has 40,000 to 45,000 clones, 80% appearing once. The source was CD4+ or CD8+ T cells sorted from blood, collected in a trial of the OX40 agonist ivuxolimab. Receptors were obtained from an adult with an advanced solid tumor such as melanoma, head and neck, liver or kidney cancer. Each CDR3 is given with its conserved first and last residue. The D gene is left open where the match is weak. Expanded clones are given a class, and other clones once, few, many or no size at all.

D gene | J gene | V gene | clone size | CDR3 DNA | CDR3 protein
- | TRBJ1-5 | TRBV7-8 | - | TGTGCCAGCAGCTTGAACCGACATTATAGCAATCAGCCCCAGCATTTT | CASSLNRHYSNQPQHF
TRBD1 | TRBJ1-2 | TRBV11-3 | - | TGTGCCAGCGATTTAAGGGGACAGGGTTTAGTGGGCTACACCTTC | CASDLRGQGLVGYTF
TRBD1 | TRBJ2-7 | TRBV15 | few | TGTGCCACCAGCAGCGATAGACAGGGCGAGCAGTACTTC | CATSSDRQGEQYF
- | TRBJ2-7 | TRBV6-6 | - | TGTGCCAGCAGTTTCCCCAATTACGAGCAGTACTTC | CASSFPNYEQYF
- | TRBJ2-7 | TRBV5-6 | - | TGTGCCAGCAGCTTCAGCCGGAGGTCCTACGAGCAGTACTTC | CASSFSRRSYEQYF
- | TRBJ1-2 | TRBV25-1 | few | TGTGCCAGCAGTGAACCACTCGGCAGGGGTCGGTATGGCTACACCTTC | CASSEPLGRGRYGYTF
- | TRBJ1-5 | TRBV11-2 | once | TGTGCCAGCAGCTTAGATCTGGGTCAGCCCCAGCATTTT | CASSLDLGQPQHF
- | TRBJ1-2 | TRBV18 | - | TGTGCCAGCTCACCATCCCAGGCCTCCCAACTCTATGGCTACACCTTC | CASSPSQASQLYGYTF
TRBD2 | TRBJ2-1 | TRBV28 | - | TGTGCCAGCAGGCCCGGGGCCGGGACTAGCGGGAGCTATGAGCAGTTCTTC | CASRPGAGTSGSYEQFF
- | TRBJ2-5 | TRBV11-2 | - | TGTGCCAGCGACCTGGGGGAGACCCAGTACTTC | CASDLGETQYF
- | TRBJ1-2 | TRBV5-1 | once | TGCGCCAGCAGCTCGTTATCCGGGGACGCTGGCTACACCTTC | CASSSLSGDAGYTF
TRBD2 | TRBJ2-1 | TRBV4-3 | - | TGCGCCAGCAGCCAACAACTAGCGGCCTCCTACAATGAGCAGTTCTTC | CASSQQLAASYNEQFF
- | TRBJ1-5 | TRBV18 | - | TGTGCCAGCTCACGTTTAGGAGGGAGACATCAGCCCCAGCATTTT | CASSRLGGRHQPQHF
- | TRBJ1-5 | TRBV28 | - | TGTGCCAGCAATAACGGCGGGGACCGGGGTCAGCCCCAGCATTTT | CASNNGGDRGQPQHF